These T cell receptor beta chains were read from a single sample in a study of T cells in Graves' hyperthyroidism and ophthalmopathy. One entry per CDR3 protein, called by TCRdb with MiXCR from the multiplex PCR reads. The table includes nearly 750,000 distinct CDR3 sequences, approximately 40% detected once. The specimen was blood. The receptors were gathered from a woman between 40 and 50 years old with Graves' hyperthyroidism. Both conserved end residues are part of each CDR3. A D gene is named only where the DNA matches it firmly. A row's size may be missing; if present it is once, few, many or a size class.

>TRBJ1-5|many|.|TRBV29-1
TGCAGCGTTGGGCGGGACAATCAGCCCCAGCATTTT
CSVGRDNQPQHF
>TRBJ1-5|many|TRBD1|TRBV7-6
TGTGCCAGCAGCCCAGGGACAGGGGGCGAAGGTAATCAGCCCCAGCATTTT
CASSPGTGGEGNQPQHF
>TRBJ1-4|.|.|TRBV9
TGTGCCAGCAGCGTAAGGGGGGCAGAGAGGTCTAATGAAAAACTGTTTTTT
CASSVRGAERSNEKLFF
>TRBJ2-7|.|TRBD2|TRBV7-9
TGTGCCAGCAGCTTAGTCGTTACGAGCGGGAGGGGGGCGAGCCACGAGCAGTACTTC
CASSLVVTSGRGASHEQYF
>TRBJ1-2|.|TRBD1|TRBV27
TGTGCCAGCAGTTTATCTCAGTGGACAGGGGAAGGAGGCTACACCTTC
CASSLSQWTGEGGYTF
>TRBJ1-1|many|.|TRBV6-5
TGTGCCAGCAGCCGACATATCGCCGAGAACACTGAAGCTTTCTTT
CASSRHIAENTEAFF
>TRBJ1-5|many|TRBD1|TRBV2
TGTGCCAGCAGGGACAGGACAGGGAAAAATAATCAGCCCCAGCATTTT
CASRDRTGKNNQPQHF
>TRBJ1-1|many|.|TRBV7-2
TGTGCCAGCAGCCCCCTCGTGGGGGCGAACACTGAAGCTTTCTTT
CASSPLVGANTEAFF
>TRBJ2-7|once|.|TRBV7-6
TGTGCCAGCAGCTCCCCCCAGGGCGAGCAGTACTTC
CASSSPQGEQYF
>TRBJ2-7|few|TRBD2|TRBV13
TGTGCCAGCAGCTCGCGCGTTGGGCGGGAGGAGCCCTACGAGCAGTACTTC
CASSSRVGREEPYEQYF
>TRBJ2-7|many|.|TRBV20-1
TGCAGTGCTTTGGACGGGACTTACGAGCAGTACTTC
CSALDGTYEQYF
>TRBJ2-5|.|TRBD1|TRBV10-3
TGTGCCATCAGTTGGACAGGGCTTAAGGAGACCCAGTACTTC
CAISWTGLKETQYF
>TRBJ2-7|.|.|TRBV5-1
TGCGCCAGCAGCTCTGCGAGTAGAGAGCAGTACTTC
CASSSASREQYF
>TRBJ1-1|few|.|TRBV7-9
TGTGCCAGCAGCTCCCCCGGGGACCCTCGGGACACTGAAGCTTTCTTT
CASSSPGDPRDTEAFF
>TRBJ2-2|.|TRBD1|TRBV7-9
TGTGCCAGCAGCTCGCCACGCTTCGGGACAGCGAACACCGGGGAGCTGTTTTTT
CASSSPRFGTANTGELFF
>TRBJ2-7|.|TRBD2|TRBV20-1
TGCAGTGCCTCACCGACGGGAGGGGGAGAGCAGTACTTC
CSASPTGGGEQYF
>TRBJ2-2|few|.|TRBV5-1
TGCGCCAGCAGCTTACGGGTGGCGAACACCGGGGAGCTGTTTTTT
CASSLRVANTGELFF
>TRBJ1-1|.|TRBD1|TRBV10-3
TGTGCCAGCAGTTACAGGGGGCTTGACACTGAAGCTTTCTTT
CASSYRGLDTEAFF
>TRBJ1-5|.|.|TRBV7-8
TGTGCCAGCAGCTCCTACCGACAGCCTTCCAATCAGCCCCAGCATTTT
CASSSYRQPSNQPQHF
>TRBJ1-2|.|.|TRBV11-2
TGTGCCAGCGGCTTCCGTTCAGGGGCCTATGGCTACACCTTC
CASGFRSGAYGYTF
>TRBJ2-5|many|.|TRBV2
TGTGCCAGCAGCTGGTTGGCCCAGTACTTC
CASSWLAQYF
>TRBJ1-5|few|.|TRBV6-5
TGTGCCAGCGAGACGATCAATCAGCCCCAGCATTTT
CASETINQPQHF
>TRBJ2-3|.|TRBD2|TRBV20-1
TGCAGTGCCCCCGGGGGGAGGGGAGATACGCAGTATTTT
CSAPGGRGDTQYF
>TRBJ2-2|few|.|TRBV19
TGTGCCAGTACCTCTCCGCCCGGCTTCAGGAGCACCGGGGAGCTGTTTTTT
CASTSPPGFRSTGELFF
>TRBJ1-1|.|.|TRBV2
TGTGCCGGCAGCGGGGCCTTCTTT
CAGSGAFF
>TRBJ1-1|many|TRBD1|TRBV25-1
TGTGCCAGCAGTCGACAGGGTGAAACTGAAGCTTTCTTT
CASSRQGETEAFF
>TRBJ2-5|.|TRBD2|TRBV13
TGTGCCAGCAGCTTAGGGCCCTTGACTAGCGGGAGAGGAGAGACCCAGTACTTC
CASSLGPLTSGRGETQYF
>TRBJ1-5|.|.|TRBV4-1
TGCGCCAGCAGCCCCGGGCGGGGCGGCCAGCCCCAGCATTTT
CASSPGRGGQPQHF
>TRBJ2-5|many|.|TRBV6-5
TGTGCCAGCAGTCCCGACCGGACTATCCAAGAGACCCAGTACTTC
CASSPDRTIQETQYF
>TRBJ1-5|many|TRBD1|TRBV7-9
TGTGCCAGCAGCCAGGGGGACAGGGGTTATCAGCCCCAGCATTTT
CASSQGDRGYQPQHF
>TRBJ1-2|few|.|TRBV12-3/TRBV12-4
TGTGCCAGCAGTCCCAACTCGGCAGGGTTCCATGGCTACACCTTC
CASSPNSAGFHGYTF
>TRBJ1-1|many|.|TRBV5-1
TGCGCCAGCTGCACCGGATCCGGCTTGGACACTGAAGCTTTCTTT
CASCTGSGLDTEAFF
>TRBJ1-6|many|TRBD1|TRBV7-2
TGTGCCAGCAGCTCACAGGGGGCGAATGATTCACCCCTCCACTTT
CASSSQGANDSPLHF
>TRBJ1-1|.|TRBD1|TRBV5-1
TGCGCCAGCAGCTCTGCCCCGGGACAGGGTATGGTAACTGAAGCTTTCTTT
CASSSAPGQGMVTEAFF
>TRBJ1-3|many|TRBD1|TRBV28
TGTGCCAGCAGTTTACAGGACAGGGGAAACACCATATATTTT
CASSLQDRGNTIYF
>TRBJ2-7|many|.|TRBV10-3
TGTGCCATCAGTGAAGGACAGAGCTCCTACGAGCAGTACTTC
CAISEGQSSYEQYF
>TRBJ1-4|many|TRBD1|TRBV7-2
TGTGCCAGCAGCTTCGACAGGGTGGACGAAAAACTGTTTTTT
CASSFDRVDEKLFF
>TRBJ2-5|few|TRBD1|TRBV27
TGTGCCAGCAGTTTAGCCCGACAGGGAAGAGGAGAGACCCAGTACTTC
CASSLARQGRGETQYF
>TRBJ1-1|few|TRBD1|TRBV20-1
TGCAGTGCCCTGACAGGGTCTATGAACACTGAAGCTTTCTTT
CSALTGSMNTEAFF
>TRBJ2-3|.|.|TRBV2
TGTGCCAGCAGTGTTTCGGTTGCAGATACGCAGTATTTT
CASSVSVADTQYF
>TRBJ1-1|many|.|TRBV7-2
TGTGCCAGCAGCTTACAGCGGAGCACTGAAGCTTTCTTT
CASSLQRSTEAFF
>TRBJ2-7|many|TRBD1|TRBV7-7
TGTGCTAGCAGCCCAACAGGGGGCGGTGAGCAGTACTTC
CASSPTGGGEQYF
>TRBJ1-2|many|.|TRBV5-6
TGTGCCAGCAGCTTTGACAGGCCCGACTATGGCTACACCTTC
CASSFDRPDYGYTF
>TRBJ2-7|.|TRBD1|TRBV10-3
TGTGCCATCAGTGAGTCTCCGGACAGGGGGACCTACGAGCAGTACTTC
CAISESPDRGTYEQYF
>TRBJ2-5|.|.|TRBV5-4
TGTGCCAGCAGCTCACGTGGGACTTCAGGGGAGACCCAGTACTTC
CASSSRGTSGETQYF
>TRBJ1-6|.|TRBD1|TRBV2
TGTGCCAGCAGAGCACCGGGACAGGGTAATTCACCCCTCCACTTT
CASRAPGQGNSPLHF
>TRBJ2-7|many|TRBD1|TRBV6-5
TGTGCCAGCAGTTCCCTCGGGACAGGTCCCTACGAGCAGTACTTC
CASSSLGTGPYEQYF
>TRBJ1-6|.|TRBD1|TRBV2
TGTGCCAGCGCTACCGGGACAGGGTATTCACCCCTCCACTTT
CASATGTGYSPLHF
>TRBJ2-7|many|TRBD2|TRBV2
TGTGCCAGCAGCGGAGGGACTAGAGGCTCCTACGAGCAGTACTTC
CASSGGTRGSYEQYF
>TRBJ1-2|.|.|TRBV15
TGTGCCACCAGCAGCCAAGGTCGGTCGGGAGGAGGCTACACCTTC
CATSSQGRSGGGYTF